These T cell receptor beta chains were read from a single sample in a study of cytomegalovirus exposure and HLA in healthy donors. The method was immunoSEQ multiplex PCR; TCRdb's version includes in-frame clones alone and lacks a portion of them. The repertoire holds around 77,000 clones, with 75% to 80% as singletons. Sequenced: PBMCs. These receptor sequences come from a man aged 35-49 years in good health and CMV-seronegative. CDR3s include the opening cysteine and the closing phenylalanine or tryptophan. The D gene is left open where the match is weak. Clone size is given for some rows only: seen once, a few or many times, or a class if the clone is expanded.

>TRBD1|TRBV6-1|few|TRBJ1-5
TGTGCCAGCAGTGAAACCAGGGGGGATGGCAATCAGCCCCAGCATTTT
CASSETRGDGNQPQHF
>TRBD1|TRBV19|-|TRBJ1-1
TGTGCCAGTAGAGCCTGGAGGGACAGGGTGGGTGACACTGAAGCTTTCTTT
CASRAWRDRVGDTEAFF
>-|TRBV5-1|-|TRBJ2-1
TGCGCCAGCACAGATGAACCCTCCTACAATGAGCAGTTCTTC
CASTDEPSYNEQFF
>-|TRBV4-2|-|TRBJ2-7
TGTGCCAGCAGCCCCAGACGGGGGAACCGCCATGACCTCTACGAGCAGTACTTC
CASSPRRGNRHDLYEQYF
>TRBD1|TRBV7-9|few|TRBJ1-6
TGTGCCAGCAGCTCACAGGGGGGCGTTTCACCCCTCCACTTT
CASSSQGGVSPLHF
>-|TRBV9|-|TRBJ2-2
TGTGCCAGCAGCGTAGTATCGGGAAGCACCGGGGAGCTGTTTTTT
CASSVVSGSTGELFF
>-|TRBV28|-|TRBJ2-2
TGTGCCAGCAGTTTAGGCACAGTGAACACCGGGGAGCTGTTTTTT
CASSLGTVNTGELFF
>TRBD2|TRBV7-9|-|TRBJ2-2
TGTGCCAGCAGCCTACGGCGGGGGACTTCGACCGGGGAGCTGTTTTTT
CASSLRRGTSTGELFF
>-|TRBV9|-|TRBJ1-2
TGTGCCAGCACTAGCCCTGGGTTTGGCGGCTACACCTTC
CASTSPGFGGYTF
>-|TRBV5-3|-|TRBJ1-4
TGTGCCAGAAGTCGGACACCAGGGAATGAAAAACTGTTTTTT
CARSRTPGNEKLFF
>-|TRBV11-1|-|TRBJ2-3
TGTGCCAGCATCCAGGGGAATACGCAGTATTTT
CASIQGNTQYF
>TRBD1|TRBV6-1|-|TRBJ1-5
TGTGCCAGCAGTGAACCGACAGGGATGCGCAATCAGCCCCAGCATTTT
CASSEPTGMRNQPQHF
>-|TRBV5-1|-|TRBJ2-1
TGCGCCAGCAGCTTGGAATCCAGACAGGCGGGCAATGAGCAGTTCTTC
CASSLESRQAGNEQFF
>TRBD2|TRBV19|-|TRBJ2-2
TGTGCCAGTAGGAGCGGGGGTAACACCGGGGAGCTGTTTTTT
CASRSGGNTGELFF
>-|TRBV7-6|-|TRBJ2-5
TGTGCCAGCAGCACCCGGGGAGCCGCCCAAGAGACCCAGTACTTC
CASSTRGAAQETQYF
>-|TRBV7-7|-|TRBJ2-2
TGTGCTAGCAGAGACCTCCGAGAGAGGCCAGCGAAGCTGTTTTTT
CASRDLRERPAKLFF
>-|TRBV30|few|TRBJ2-3
TGTGCCTGGTGGACGGGACTCTTGAAACGGGATACGCAGTATTTT
CAWWTGLLKRDTQYF
>TRBD1|TRBV9|once|TRBJ1-2
TGTGCCAGCAGCGCGAGGGGGCATCGGTTAGGGTATGGCTACACCTTC
CASSARGHRLGYGYTF
>-|TRBV9|-|TRBJ1-1
TGTGCCAGCAGCGTAGGGGACACGCGGACAAGGAACACTGAAGCTTTCTTT
CASSVGDTRTRNTEAFF
>TRBD1|TRBV6-5|-|TRBJ1-5
TGTGCCAGCAGTTCCTCCGGGACAGGGAATAGCCAGCCCCAGCATTTT
CASSSSGTGNSQPQHF
>-|TRBV29-1|-|TRBJ1-2
TGCAGCGTTGAAAGCGGGGAGACTAACTATGGCTACACCTTC
CSVESGETNYGYTF
>TRBD2|TRBV18|-|TRBJ2-7
TGTGCCAGCTCTAAGGGACTAGCGGGGGATCTTGAGCAGTACTTC
CASSKGLAGDLEQYF
>-|TRBV2|-|TRBJ1-2
TGTGCCAGCATTCGGCAGGGATCGTCGGACTATGGCTACACCTTC
CASIRQGSSDYGYTF
>TRBD1|TRBV7-9|few|TRBJ1-1
TGTGCCAGCAGCCTCGGGACAGGGTCCCCGAGCACTGAAGCTTTCTTT
CASSLGTGSPSTEAFF
>TRBD1|TRBV11-2|-|TRBJ2-2
TGTGCCAGCAGCGCCGACAGGGGCACCGGGGAGCTGTTTTTT
CASSADRGTGELFF
>-|TRBV27|-|TRBJ2-7
TGTGCCAGCAGTTCCCCCCATTACGAGCAGTACTTC
CASSSPHYEQYF
>-|TRBV4-2|-|TRBJ1-5
TGTGCCAGCAGCCAAGGAGTTGGCAATCAGCCCCAGCATTTT
CASSQGVGNQPQHF
>TRBD1|TRBV2|-|TRBJ1-5
TGTGCCAGCAGTGACCACGGGACAGGTTATAGCAATCAGCCCCAGCATTTT
CASSDHGTGYSNQPQHF
>TRBD2|TRBV7-3|-|TRBJ2-2
TGTGCCAGCAGCCCTAGCGGGGGGTCACCCGGGGAGCTGTTTTTT
CASSPSGGSPGELFF
>TRBD1|TRBV27|-|TRBJ1-2
TGTGCCAGCCGGGCCCCAGGGGGTACCTATGGCTACACCTTC
CASRAPGGTYGYTF
>-|TRBV9|-|TRBJ2-5
TGTGCCAGCAGCGTTTCGGCGGTTGGGGAGACCCAGTACTTC
CASSVSAVGETQYF
>TRBD1|TRBV5-1|-|TRBJ2-1
TGCGCCAGCAGTCAAACAGGGGGCTTCTCCTACAATGAGCAGTTCTTC
CASSQTGGFSYNEQFF
>TRBD1|TRBV6-1|few|TRBJ2-7
TGTGCCAGCAGTGAATTCGGGACAGGGGTTTACGAGCAGTACTTC
CASSEFGTGVYEQYF
>-|TRBV7-3|-|TRBJ1-2
TGTGCCAGCAGCCCCGGACCAGCTTCACGGGGCTATGGCTACACCTTC
CASSPGPASRGYGYTF
>TRBD1|TRBV13|few|TRBJ1-6
TGTGCCAGCAGACCAGATAAAGGTAACCGGGACAGGGAAAGTTCCTATAATTCACCCCTCCACTTT
CASRPDKGNRDRESSYNSPLHF
>-|TRBV29-1|-|TRBJ2-7
TGCAGCGTTGAAAGGCTGAGGGGGTCAGTCGAGCAGTACTTC
CSVERLRGSVEQYF
>-|TRBV28|-|TRBJ1-1
TGTGCCAGCAGTCCGCAGGGAAGGGGATACACTGAAGCTTTCTTT
CASSPQGRGYTEAFF